Listed here are 25 T cell receptor beta chains from one sample, sequenced in a study of OX40 agonist ivuxolimab in advanced cancers. TCRdb's copy holds only in-frame clones and misses some; the assay was immunoSEQ multiplex PCR. The sample holds some 85,000 clones; nearly 90% are singletons and the top ten take around 0.29%. The source was CD4+ or CD8+ T cells sorted from blood, collected in a trial of the OX40 agonist ivuxolimab. The receptors come from an adult with an advanced solid tumor such as melanoma, head and neck, liver or kidney cancer.

The rearrangement uses TRBV4-2 and TRBJ2-3; D unresolved. The germline gives CDR1 LGHNA, CDR2 YNFKEQ. The CDR3 contains 14 residues. V dropped 0 bases and J dropped 5 bases, with 9 bases sitting between them. The CDR3 DNA reads as TGTGCCAGCAGCCAAGATCCCCTTCAAGATACGCAGTATTTT. Translating gives CASSQDPLQDTQYF.

The chain has TRBV7-9 and TRBJ2-3, with 7 bases aligning to TRBD1. The CDR3 sequence is 13 residues long. Per the germline V gene, CDR1 is SEHNR and CDR2 is FQNEAQ (reference sequence). Unmatched junction bases numbered 4, after V lost 6 bases and J lost 4 bases. The CDR3 DNA follows: TGTGCCAGCAGAGGACAGGCAGCAGATACGCAGTATTTT. Amino acids: CASRGQAADTQYF.

The chain employs TRBV15 and TRBJ1-1, with a possible D match to TRBD1 (5 bases). The CDR3 extends over 14 amino acids. The V gene's germline CDR1 is LNHNV and CDR2 YYDKDF (reference sequence). The V end lost 2 bases, the J end lost 6 bases, and 13 bases lay between the germline ends. For the CDR3, the DNA is TGTGCCACCAGCAGACTGACTGACAGTTCTGAAGCTTTCTTT. Its protein product is CATSRLTDSSEAFF.

This rearrangement joins TRBV4-2 to TRBJ2-1; 9 bases are a match to TRBD1. Losses at the gene ends were 5 bases for V and 7 bases for J; bases not matched to a gene: 15. This CDR3 region has 17 residues. Per germline, CDR1 LGHNA and CDR2 YNFKEQ. DNA of the CDR3: TGTGCCAGCAGCAGACAGGGGGAAGCCTACACGAGAAATGAGCAGTTCTTC. Its translation: CASSRQGEAYTRNEQFF.

The chain links TRBV7-9 to TRBJ1-2; D is uncertain. The CDR3 runs 14 residues. Trimming took off 5 bases at V and 8 bases at J, with 18 bases between the two ends. Germline V CDR1 and CDR2: SEHNR, FQNEAQ (reference sequence). The CDR3 DNA reads as TGTGCCAGCAGCCACCCGACCGAGCGAGCGGGCTACACCTTC. Translated: CASSHPTERAGYTF. The variable domain in full, completed from reference TRBV7-9 and TRBJ1-2, reads DTGVSQNPRHKITKRGQNVTFRCDPISEHNRLYWYRQTLGQGPEFLTYFQNEAQLEKSRLLSDRFSAERPKGSFSTLEIQRTEQGDSAMYLCASSHPTERAGYTFGSGTRLTVV.

This clone was detected a few times. V is TRBV29-1 and J is TRBJ2-7, with TRBD2 matching over 7 bases. The junction had 6 bases not matched to a gene; V was cut back by 3 bases and J by 1 base. Germline CDR1 reads SQVTM; CDR2 reads ANQGSEA. The CDR3 has 14 amino acids. The CDR3 sequence is CSVDSPSGSYEQYF. Written as DNA, the CDR3 is TGCAGCGTTGATTCGCCTAGCGGTTCCTACGAGCAGTACTTC.

This clone has more than one count but fewer than ten. The rearrangement links TRBV7-6 to TRBJ2-3; tentatively, D is TRBD2 (6 bases). The germline CDR1 and CDR2 sequences are SGHVS and FNYEAQ. The CDR3 sequence is 14 residues long. Trimming pared 5 bases from V and 3 bases from J, leaving 12 bases between. Written as DNA, the CDR3 is TGTGCCAGCAGCGGGCCGGGGAGGACAGATACGCAGTATTTT. Translating it yields CASSGPGRTDTQYF.

The rearrangement joins TRBV18 to TRBJ1-1; 8 nucleotides match TRBD1. The CDR3 spans 16 residues. Germline CDR1 reads KGHSH; CDR2 reads LQKENI. The V gene end was trimmed by 3 bases and the J gene end by 4 bases; junction bases not matched to a gene: 10. CDR3 sequence reads: CASSPLPDRGVTEAFF. The CDR3 coding sequence is TGTGCCAGCTCACCCCTACCCGACAGGGGAGTCACTGAAGCTTTCTTT. Supplemented by reference TRBV18 and TRBJ1-1, the full variable domain reads NAGVMQNPRHLVRRRGQEARLRCSPMKGHSHVYWYRQLPEEGLKFMVYLQKENIIDESGMPKERFSAEFPKEGPSILRIQQVVRGDSAAYFCASSPLPDRGVTEAFFGQGTRLTVV.

This chain links TRBV6-6 with TRBJ1-1, with TRBD1 identical over 11 bases. CDR1 is MNHNY, CDR2 SVGAGI, per germline (reference sequence). The CDR3 runs to 12 residues. Trimming took 8 bases from V and 7 from J; bases not matched to a gene: 3. The CDR3 DNA reads TGTGCCAGCGGGACAGGGGGGAATGAAGCTTTCTTT. Its translation is CASGTGGNEAFF.

This clone turned up a few times. The V call is TRBV19, the J call TRBJ2-4; D possibly matches TRBD1 or TRBD2 (5 bases each). Trimming removed 1 base at V and 11 bases at J, with 12 bases between. This CDR3 comprises 13 residues. The V gene's germline CDR1 is LNHDA and CDR2 SQIVND (reference sequence). CDR3 amino acids: CASSIGDRGFQYF. Here the CDR3 DNA reads TGTGCCAGTAGTATAGGGGACCGGGGATTTCAGTACTTC.

The genes are TRBV25-1 and TRBJ1-2, with 7 bases fitting TRBD1. Germline V CDR1 and CDR2: MGHDK, SYGVNS. The junction had 8 bases not matched to a gene; V was cut back by 5 bases and J by 5 bases. This CDR3 spans 14 amino acids. In DNA, the CDR3 is TGTGCCAGCAGTCCCCCCGGGACAGCTTATGGCTACACCTTC. Residues: CASSPPGTAYGYTF.

This clone was recorded once. This rearrangement joins TRBV6-1 to TRBJ2-1; D is uncertain. CDR1 is MNHNS and CDR2 is SASEGT in the germline V gene. The CDR3 covers 12 residues. Trimming pared 5 bases from V and 7 bases from J, leaving 9 bases between. The CDR3 region is CASSLSENEQFF. CDR3 in DNA: TGTGCCAGCAGTTTGTCGGAGAATGAGCAGTTCTTC.

This clone was seen only a few times. This chain connects TRBV29-1 to TRBJ1-6, with TRBD1 matching over 9 bases. V lost 7 bases to trimming and J lost 10 bases; unmatched junction nucleotides: 8. This CDR3 comprises 13 residues. Germline assignment: CDR1 SQVTM and CDR2 ANQGSEA. CDR3 sequence reads: CSARTGVQSPLHF. The CDR3 coding sequence is TGCAGCGCAAGGACAGGGGTACAGTCACCCCTCCACTTT.

The chain uses TRBV5-1 and TRBJ2-3, with TRBD2 matching 13 bases. Germline V gene lookup returns CDR1 SGHRS and CDR2 YFSETQ. Unmatched junction bases numbered 16, after V lost 0 bases and J lost 0 bases. The CDR3 loop spans 22 amino acids. The chain's CDR3 is CASSLEGQGRLAGGLSTDTQYF. The CDR3 nucleotides are TGCGCCAGCAGCTTGGAGGGACAGGGCCGACTAGCGGGGGGTTTAAGCACAGATACGCAGTATTTT.

This rearrangement joins TRBV11-3 to TRBJ2-1; D not certain. V was shortened by 1 base and J by 9 bases, with 10 bases between the two germline ends. The germline V gene encodes CDR1 SGHNT and CDR2 YENEEA. The CDR3 runs to 13 residues. CDR3 amino acids: CASSLGAPSEQFF. The CDR3 DNA reads TGTGCCAGCAGCTTAGGGGCCCCTAGTGAGCAGTTCTTC. The variable domain in full, completed from reference TRBV11-3 and TRBJ2-1, reads EAGVVQSPRYKIIEKKQPVAFWCNPISGHNTLYWYLQNLGQGPELLIRYENEEAVDDSQLPKDRFSAERLKGVDSTLKIQPAELGDSAVYLCASSLGAPSEQFFGPGTRLTVL.

The chain couples TRBV10-1 to TRBJ1-1; 11 bases are shared with TRBD1. V dropped 0 bases and J dropped 2; count of bases not matched to a gene: 2. Looked up from germline, CDR1 is WNHNN and CDR2 is SYGVQD (reference sequence). The CDR3 extends over 16 amino acids. CDR3 nucleotides: TGCGCCAGCAGTGAGTCGGACAGGGGGCTTAACACTGAAGCTTTCTTT. This translates into CASSESDRGLNTEAFF.

The chain employs TRBV2 and TRBJ1-2, with unresolved D. Germline V CDR1 and CDR2: SNHLY, FYNNEI. This CDR3 has 14 amino acids. The V gene lost 2 bases and the J gene lost 4 bases, with 11 bases spanning the gap. CDR3 nucleotide sequence: TGTGCCAGCAGTGAATTTGCAGGAGCCTATGGCTACACCTTC. Translated: CASSEFAGAYGYTF.

The CDR3 sequence: CASRREAYSNQPQHF. CDR3 nucleotides: TGTGCCAGCAGAAGGGAAGCTTATAGCAATCAGCCCCAGCATTTT. The chain has TRBV2 and TRBJ1-5; D is ambiguous. The CDR3 totals 15 residues. Germline V lookup: CDR1 SNHLY, CDR2 FYNNEI. V lost 6 bases, J lost 0 bases, and 12 bases lay in between.

This chain joins TRBV14 and TRBJ1-4; D call uncertain. V gave up 1 base and J gave up 3 bases, with 6 bases separating them. This CDR3 is 14 amino acids long. From germline, CDR1 is SGHDN and CDR2 FVKESK. DNA of the CDR3: TGTGCCAGCAGCCAAGGAGGGTCTAATGAAAAACTGTTTTTT. This translates into CASSQGGSNEKLFF. Supplemented by reference TRBV14 and TRBJ1-4, the full variable domain reads EAGVTQFPSHSVIEKGQTVTLRCDPISGHDNLYWYRRVMGKEIKFLLHFVKESKQDESGMPNNRFLAERTGGTYSTLKVQPAELEDSGVYFCASSQGGSNEKLFFGSGTQLSVL.

The chain joins TRBV2 to TRBJ2-5; no clear D. Trimming took 4 bases from V and 5 from J, leaving 14 bases between them. Germline V gene lookup returns CDR1 SNHLY and CDR2 FYNNEI. The CDR3 totals 14 residues. CDR3 protein: CASSVGLVGETQYF. Written as DNA, the CDR3 is TGTGCCAGCAGTGTAGGGCTAGTTGGGGAGACCCAGTACTTC. Combining the CDR3 with reference TRBV2 and TRBJ2-5 gives the whole variable domain EPEVTQTPSHQVTQMGQEVILRCVPISNHLYFYWYRQILGQKVEFLVSFYNNEISEKSEIFDDQFSVERPDGSNFTLKIRSTKLEDSAMYFCASSVGLVGETQYFGPGTRLLVL.

V is TRBV6-5 and J is TRBJ1-1, with D perhaps matching TRBD1 (5 bases). CDR1 and CDR2 from the germline V gene are MNHEY and SVGAGI. This CDR3 has 15 amino acids. The V end was cut by 0 bases, the J end by 5 bases, with 13 bases between. The CDR3 nucleotides read TGTGCCAGCAGTTACTCGAGGCAGGGAGTGACTGAAGCTTTCTTT. Protein sequence: CASSYSRQGVTEAFF.

The rearrangement links TRBV5-5 to TRBJ1-1, with D possibly being TRBD1 (6 bases). The CDR3 covers 18 residues. The germline V gene encodes CDR1 SGHKS and CDR2 YYEKEE (reference sequence). Trimming took off 3 bases at V and 1 base at J, with 22 bases between the two ends. Here the CDR3 reads CASSSHIEYRARNTEAFF. In DNA form, the CDR3 reads TGTGCCAGCAGCTCACATATAGAATACAGGGCTAGGAACACTGAAGCTTTCTTT.

This clone has a handful of counts. This sequence joins TRBV27 and TRBJ1-2; D is perhaps TRBD1 (5 bases). Trimming removed 3 bases at V and 4 bases at J, with 9 bases between. The germline V gene encodes CDR1 MNHEY and CDR2 SMNVEV (reference sequence). This CDR3 has 13 amino acids. This chain's CDR3 is CASSFQGGYGYTF. As DNA, the CDR3 is TGTGCCAGCAGTTTTCAGGGTGGCTATGGCTACACCTTC.

J is TRBJ1-3 and V is TRBV7-6; D not certain. Germline lookup yields CDR1 SGHVS and CDR2 FNYEAQ. The germline V and J ends were trimmed by 2 bases and 3 bases, with 11 bases remaining between them. CDR3 length: 15 residues. The CDR3 is CASSLRPFGGNTIYF. CDR3 DNA: TGTGCCAGCAGCTTACGGCCCTTCGGTGGAAACACCATATATTTT.

V and J are TRBV11-2 and TRBJ1-2; 8 bases line up with TRBD1. Germline lookup yields CDR1 SGHAT and CDR2 FQNNGV. J lost 4 bases, V lost 3 bases, and 7 bases had no gene match. There are 15 residues in the CDR3. For the CDR3, the DNA is TGTGCCAGCAGCTTTGGGACAGGTGCCTCCTATGGCTACACCTTC. It is translated as CASSFGTGASYGYTF.